A selection of T cell receptor beta chains follows, all from one sample in a study of CD8+CD57+ T cells in acquired aplastic anemia. TCRdb fed the reads into MiXCR, producing one record per CDR3 protein. Here the sample spans some 150,000 distinct CDR3 sequences, roughly 40% being singletons. The sequencing input was sorted CD4+, CD8+, or CD8+CD57+ T cells (not recorded which) from PBMCs. The receptors come from a human donor in good health, serving as a control. Each CDR3 is given with its conserved first and last residue. Each record gives: J gene, clone size, V gene, D gene, CDR3 protein, CDR3 DNA. A D gene is named only where the DNA matches it firmly. Clone size is not always given. Where it is, it says once, few, many or a class for expanded clones.

>TRBJ1-1|many|TRBV5-1|-
CASNQQPPGTEAFF
TGCGCCAGCAACCAACAGCCGCCCGGGACTGAAGCTTTCTTT
>TRBJ2-5|-|TRBV2|-
CASRIQGSKETQYF
TGTGCCAGCAGAATACAAGGTAGTAAGGAGACCCAGTACTTC
>TRBJ1-1|-|TRBV7-9|-
CASSFGSAPEAFF
TGTGCCAGCAGCTTCGGGTCAGCTCCTGAAGCCTTCTTT
>TRBJ1-5|many|TRBV19|-
CASNTIGASYSNQPQHF
TGTGCCAGTAATACGATAGGGGCAAGTTATAGCAATCAGCCCCAGCATTTT
>TRBJ1-2|many|TRBV3-1|-
CASSQDHVGFYGYTF
TGTGCCAGCAGCCAAGATCACGTCGGCTTCTATGGCTACACCTTC
>TRBJ2-7|many|TRBV6-1|-
CASRDWGESTYEQYF
TGTGCCAGCCGGGATTGGGGGGAGAGTACCTACGAGCAGTACTTC
>TRBJ1-2|-|TRBV10-3|-
CAINVPNYGYTF
TGTGCCATCAACGTGCCCAACTATGGCTACACCTTC
>TRBJ2-5|many|TRBV9|TRBD1
CASSVALTGGAETQYF
TGTGCCAGCAGCGTAGCACTCACAGGGGGTGCAGAGACCCAGTACTTC
>TRBJ2-7|many|TRBV20-1|-
CSAVLLGSSYEQYF
TGCAGTGCCGTACTGCTGGGGAGCTCCTACGAGCAGTACTTC
>TRBJ2-1|once|TRBV4-3|-
CASSSTGQLNEQFF
TGCGCCAGCAGCTCCACCGGGCAGCTAAATGAGCAGTTCTTC
>TRBJ2-1|-|TRBV24-1|TRBD1
CATSARDRDRSYNEQFF
TGTGCCACCAGTGCTAGAGACCGGGACAGGAGTTACAATGAGCAGTTCTTC
>TRBJ2-2|many|TRBV11-3|-
CASSLGLPGELFF
TGTGCCAGCAGCTTAGGGCTCCCCGGGGAGCTGTTTTTT
>TRBJ2-4|-|TRBV11-2|-
CASSTVRGRVLGIQYF
TGTGCCAGCAGCACGGTCCGCGGACGGGTCCTGGGAATTCAGTACTTC
>TRBJ1-1|-|TRBV10-3|-
CAIRLHEEAFF
TGTGCCATCAGGCTCCACGAAGAAGCTTTCTTT
>TRBJ2-1|-|TRBV3-1|TRBD2
CASSQLAGERGERFF
TGTGCCAGCAGCCAGCTAGCGGGGGAACGGGGAGAGCGGTTCTTC
>TRBJ2-1|many|TRBV20-1|TRBD2
CSAGLASDEQFF
TGCAGTGCCGGACTAGCGAGCGATGAGCAGTTCTTC
>TRBJ1-5|-|TRBV18|-
CASSPGLIGHVLGNQPQHF
TGTGCCAGCTCACCAGGGTTAATAGGGCACGTCTTGGGCAATCAGCCCCAGCATTTT
>TRBJ2-7|-|TRBV24-1|TRBD2
CATSPAGGQFNEQYF
TGTGCCACCAGCCCAGCGGGGGGCCAGTTCAACGAGCAGTACTTC
>TRBJ1-1|-|TRBV24-1|TRBD1
CATRGQVTEAFF
TGTGCCACCCGGGGACAGGTCACTGAAGCTTTCTTT
>TRBJ2-1|few|TRBV9|TRBD1
CASSATGTGDYNEQFF
TGTGCCAGCAGCGCGACGGGGACAGGGGACTACAATGAGCAGTTCTTC
>TRBJ2-7|many|TRBV2|-
CASSEASRPEQYF
TGTGCCAGCAGTGAAGCCAGCCGTCCCGAGCAGTACTTC
>TRBJ2-6|many|TRBV19|-
CASSIDKASGANVLTF
TGTGCCAGTAGTATAGATAAGGCGTCCGGGGCCAACGTCCTGACTTTC
>TRBJ2-1|few|TRBV2|TRBD2
CASFRLAGVDEQFF
TGTGCCAGCTTCCGACTAGCGGGAGTTGATGAGCAGTTCTTC
>TRBJ2-6|many|TRBV5-4|TRBD2
CASSLIAGGHSGANVLTF
TGTGCCAGCAGCCTGATAGCGGGGGGGCACTCTGGGGCCAACGTCCTGACTTTC
>TRBJ2-7|many|TRBV15|TRBD1
CATSPSPGTGSEQYF
TGTGCCACCAGCCCCAGTCCTGGGACAGGGTCCGAGCAGTACTTC
>TRBJ1-5|-|TRBV20-1|-
CSALDGSSNQPQHF
TGCAGTGCTTTGGACGGGTCTAGCAATCAGCCCCAGCATTTT